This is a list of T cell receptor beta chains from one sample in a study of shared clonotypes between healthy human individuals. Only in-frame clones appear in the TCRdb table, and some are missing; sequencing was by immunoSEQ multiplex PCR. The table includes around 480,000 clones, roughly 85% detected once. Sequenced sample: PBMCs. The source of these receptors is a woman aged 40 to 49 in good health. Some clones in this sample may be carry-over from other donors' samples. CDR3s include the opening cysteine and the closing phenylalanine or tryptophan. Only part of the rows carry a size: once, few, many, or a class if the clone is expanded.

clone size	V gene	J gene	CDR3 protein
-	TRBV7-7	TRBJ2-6	CASSPDSGANVLTF
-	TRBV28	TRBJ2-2	CATEGTGELFF
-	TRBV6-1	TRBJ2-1	CASRWLSSSYNEQFF
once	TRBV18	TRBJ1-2	CASSPRAGEGGYTF
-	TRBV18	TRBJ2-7	CAKRGTPSSYEQYF
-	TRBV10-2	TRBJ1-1	CASSEVNMNTEAFF
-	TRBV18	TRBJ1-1	CASSPYLGHTEAFF
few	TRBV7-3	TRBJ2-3	CASSLTGTSGSGDTQYF
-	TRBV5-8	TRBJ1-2	CASSLDRAGFDF
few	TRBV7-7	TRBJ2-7	CASSCPPGRCYEQYF
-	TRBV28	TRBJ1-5	CASGIGTGVPNSNQPQHF
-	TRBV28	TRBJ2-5	CASSSSTQGYQETQYF
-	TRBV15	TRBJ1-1	CATSPRGANTEAFF
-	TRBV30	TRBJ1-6	CAWSVLGVGNSPLHF
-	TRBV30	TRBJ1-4	CAWRGDRGNEKLFF
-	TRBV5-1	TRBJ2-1	CASSQPPTSALRFEQFF
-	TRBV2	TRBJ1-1	CASSDSGNTEAFF
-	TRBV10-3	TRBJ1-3	CANRPDSSGNTIYF
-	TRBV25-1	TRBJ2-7	CASSPRTAPYEQYF
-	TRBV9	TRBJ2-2	CASSPRTGGTQTNTGELFF
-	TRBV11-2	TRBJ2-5	CASSRDPQETQYF
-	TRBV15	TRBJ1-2	CATRRSLGQINYGYTF
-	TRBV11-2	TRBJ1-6	CASSLSGGRNSPLHF
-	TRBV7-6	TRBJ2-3	CASSFGPSGTDTQYF
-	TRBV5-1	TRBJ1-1	CASSSLSLRGNTEAFF
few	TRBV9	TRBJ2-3	CASSVGGTDTQYF
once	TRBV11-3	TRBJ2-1	CASSPQRGEVDEQFF
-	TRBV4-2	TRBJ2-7	CASSQRPGGTYEQYF
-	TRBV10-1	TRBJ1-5	CASSERTGNQPQHF
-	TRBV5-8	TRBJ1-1	CASSDGQPNTEAFF
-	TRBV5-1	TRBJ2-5	CASELGNRGGETQYF
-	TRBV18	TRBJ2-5	CASSPGTSGRETQYF
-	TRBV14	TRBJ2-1	CASSPQRAGSSYNEQFF
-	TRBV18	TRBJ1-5	CASSPPGTGGGQPQHF
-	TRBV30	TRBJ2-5	CAWSTGTQETQYF
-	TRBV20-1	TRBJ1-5	CSASNNQPQHF
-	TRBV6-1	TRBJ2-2	CASSVVGAGELFF
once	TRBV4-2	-	CASSQVTGFSYEQYF
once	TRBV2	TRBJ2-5	CASRPEETQYF
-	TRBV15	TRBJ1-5	CATSPTGASNQPQHF
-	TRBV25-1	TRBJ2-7	CASSEHTGDEQYF
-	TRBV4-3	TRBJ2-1	CASSQDQEAVSYNEQFF
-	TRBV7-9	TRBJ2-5	CASSLTTGTGNQETQYF
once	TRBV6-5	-	CASSSSRGIGYEQYF
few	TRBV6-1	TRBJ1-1	CASNAAWKTEAFF
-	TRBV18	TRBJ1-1	CASSPRPGFDTEAFF
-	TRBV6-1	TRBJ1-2	CASGDPPGQGNYGYTF
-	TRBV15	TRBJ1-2	CATSRYRGLDGYTF